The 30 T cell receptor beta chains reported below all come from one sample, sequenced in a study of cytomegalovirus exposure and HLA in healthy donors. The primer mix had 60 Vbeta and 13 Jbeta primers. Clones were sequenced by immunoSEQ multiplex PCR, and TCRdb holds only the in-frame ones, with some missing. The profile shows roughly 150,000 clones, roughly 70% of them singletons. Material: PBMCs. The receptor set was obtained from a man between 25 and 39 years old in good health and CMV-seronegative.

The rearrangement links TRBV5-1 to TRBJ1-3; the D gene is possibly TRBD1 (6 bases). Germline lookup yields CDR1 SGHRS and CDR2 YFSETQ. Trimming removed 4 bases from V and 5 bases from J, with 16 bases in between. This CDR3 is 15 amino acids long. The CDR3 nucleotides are TGCGCCAGCAGCAGGGGGTCTGGGCAACGAAACACCATATATTTT. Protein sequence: CASSRGSGQRNTIYF. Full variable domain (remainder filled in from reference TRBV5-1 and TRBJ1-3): KAGVTQTPRYLIKTRGQQVTLSCSPISGHRSVSWYQQTPGQGLQFLFEYFSETQRNKGNFPGRFSGRQFSNSRSEMNVSTLELGDSALYLCASSRGSGQRNTIYFGEGSWLTVV.

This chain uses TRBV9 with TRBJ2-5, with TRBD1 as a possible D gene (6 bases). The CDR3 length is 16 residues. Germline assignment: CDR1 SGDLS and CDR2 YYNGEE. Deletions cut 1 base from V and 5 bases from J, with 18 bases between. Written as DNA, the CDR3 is TGTGCCAGCAGCGTATTAGGAAGCACAAGGGGGGAGACCCAGTACTTC. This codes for CASSVLGSTRGETQYF.

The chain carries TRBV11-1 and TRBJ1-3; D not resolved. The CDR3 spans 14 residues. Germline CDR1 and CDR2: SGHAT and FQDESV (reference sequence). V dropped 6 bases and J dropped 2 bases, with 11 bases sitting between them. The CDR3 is CASSSTATGNTIYF. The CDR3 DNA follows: TGTGCCAGCAGTTCAACAGCTACTGGAAACACCATATATTTT.

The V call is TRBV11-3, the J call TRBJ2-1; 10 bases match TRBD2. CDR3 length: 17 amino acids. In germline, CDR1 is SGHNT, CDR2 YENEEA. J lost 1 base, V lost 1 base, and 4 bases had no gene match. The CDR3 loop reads CASSLGRAGGSYNEQFF. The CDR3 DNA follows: TGTGCCAGCAGCTTAGGGCGAGCGGGAGGGTCCTACAATGAGCAGTTCTTC.

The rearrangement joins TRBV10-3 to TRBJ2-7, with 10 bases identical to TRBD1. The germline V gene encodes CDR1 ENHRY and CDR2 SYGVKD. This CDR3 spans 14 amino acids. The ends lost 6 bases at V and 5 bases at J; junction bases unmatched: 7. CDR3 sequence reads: CAIRPTGGLNEQYF. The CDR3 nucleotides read TGTGCCATCAGACCGACAGGGGGCCTCAACGAGCAGTACTTC.

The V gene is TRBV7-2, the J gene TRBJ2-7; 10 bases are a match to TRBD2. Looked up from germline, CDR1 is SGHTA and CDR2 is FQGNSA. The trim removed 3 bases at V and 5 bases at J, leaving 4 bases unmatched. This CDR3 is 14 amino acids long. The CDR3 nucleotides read TGTGCCAGCAGCTTTAGCGGGGGGCCGGACGAGCAGTACTTC. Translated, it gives CASSFSGGPDEQYF.

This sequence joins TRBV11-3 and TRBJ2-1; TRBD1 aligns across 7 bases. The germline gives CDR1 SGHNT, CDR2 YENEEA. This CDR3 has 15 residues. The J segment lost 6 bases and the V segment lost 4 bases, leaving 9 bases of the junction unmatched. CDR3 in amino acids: CASSSTGMSSNEQFF. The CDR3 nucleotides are TGTGCCAGCAGCTCGACAGGGATGAGTAGCAATGAGCAGTTCTTC.

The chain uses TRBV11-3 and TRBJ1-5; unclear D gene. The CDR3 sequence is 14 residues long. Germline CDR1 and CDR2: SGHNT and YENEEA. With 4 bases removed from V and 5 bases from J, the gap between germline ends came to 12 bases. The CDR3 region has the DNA TGTGCCAGCAGCTCGGCGGGAGGCTATCAGCCCCAGCATTTT. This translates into CASSSAGGYQPQHF.

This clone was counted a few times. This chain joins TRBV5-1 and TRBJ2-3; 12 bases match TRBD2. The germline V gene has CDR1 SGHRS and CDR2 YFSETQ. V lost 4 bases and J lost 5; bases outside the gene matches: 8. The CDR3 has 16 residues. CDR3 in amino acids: CASSLRTSGDGDTQYF. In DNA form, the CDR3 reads TGCGCCAGCAGCCTCCGGACTAGCGGGGATGGAGATACGCAGTATTTT.

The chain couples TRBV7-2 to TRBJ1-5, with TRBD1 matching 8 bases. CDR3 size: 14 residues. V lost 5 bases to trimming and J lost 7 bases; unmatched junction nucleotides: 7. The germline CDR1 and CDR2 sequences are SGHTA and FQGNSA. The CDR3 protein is CASSPDRAGQPQHF. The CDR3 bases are TGTGCCAGCAGCCCGGACAGGGCCGGGCAGCCCCAGCATTTT.

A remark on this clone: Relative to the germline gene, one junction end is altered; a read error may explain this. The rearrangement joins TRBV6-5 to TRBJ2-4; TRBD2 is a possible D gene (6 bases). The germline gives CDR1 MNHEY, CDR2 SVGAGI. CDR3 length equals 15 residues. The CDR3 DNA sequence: TGTGCCAGCAGAGGAGGGGATGTGGGCAAAAACAGTCAGTACTTC. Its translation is CASRGGDVGKNSQYF.

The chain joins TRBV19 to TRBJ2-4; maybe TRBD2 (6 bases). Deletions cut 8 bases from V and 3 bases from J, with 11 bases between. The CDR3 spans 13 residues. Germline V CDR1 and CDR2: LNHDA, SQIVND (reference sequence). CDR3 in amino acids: CASWGVGKNIQYF. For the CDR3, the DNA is TGTGCCAGTTGGGGGGTAGGCAAAAACATTCAGTACTTC.

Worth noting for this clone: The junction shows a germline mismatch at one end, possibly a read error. As DNA, the CDR3 is TGTGTCAGCAGTTCTCACGGGACAGGGGGCCGAGAGACCCAGTACTTC. Its protein is CVSSSHGTGGRETQYF. The rearrangement links TRBV28 to TRBJ2-5, with TRBD1 identical over 12 bases. The germline CDR1 and CDR2 sequences are MDHEN and SYDVKM. The CDR3 covers 16 residues.

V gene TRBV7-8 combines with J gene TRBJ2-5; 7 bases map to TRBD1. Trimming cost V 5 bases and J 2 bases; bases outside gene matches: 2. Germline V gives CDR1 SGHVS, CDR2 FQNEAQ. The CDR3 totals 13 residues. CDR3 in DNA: TGTGCCAGCAGCAAGGACAGGCAAGAGACCCAGTACTTC. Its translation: CASSKDRQETQYF.

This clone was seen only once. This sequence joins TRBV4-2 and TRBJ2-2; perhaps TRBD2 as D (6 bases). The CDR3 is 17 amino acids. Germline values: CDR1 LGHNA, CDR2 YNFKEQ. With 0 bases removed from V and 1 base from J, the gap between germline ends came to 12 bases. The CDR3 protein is CASSQEENSGNTGELFF. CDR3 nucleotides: TGTGCCAGCAGCCAAGAAGAGAATAGCGGGAACACCGGGGAGCTGTTTTTT.

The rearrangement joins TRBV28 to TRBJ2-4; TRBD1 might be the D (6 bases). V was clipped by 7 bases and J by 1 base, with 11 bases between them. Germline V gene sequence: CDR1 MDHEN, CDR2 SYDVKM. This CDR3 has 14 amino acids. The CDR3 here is CASKVQGAKNIQYF. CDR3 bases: TGTGCCAGCAAGGTCCAGGGGGCCAAAAACATTCAGTACTTC.

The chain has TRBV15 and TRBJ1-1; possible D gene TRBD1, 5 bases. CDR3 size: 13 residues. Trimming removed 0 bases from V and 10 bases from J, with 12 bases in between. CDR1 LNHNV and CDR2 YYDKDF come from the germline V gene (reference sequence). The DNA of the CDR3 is TGTGCCACCAGCAGAGATCGGGCAGGGCGAGCTTTCTTT. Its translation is CATSRDRAGRAFF.

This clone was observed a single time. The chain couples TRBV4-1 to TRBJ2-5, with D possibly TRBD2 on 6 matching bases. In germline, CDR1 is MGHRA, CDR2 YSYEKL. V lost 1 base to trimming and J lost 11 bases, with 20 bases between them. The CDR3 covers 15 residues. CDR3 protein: CASSQGLAGSGEQYF. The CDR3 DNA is TGCGCCAGCAGCCAAGGGCTAGCAGGATCGGGGGAGCAGTACTTC.

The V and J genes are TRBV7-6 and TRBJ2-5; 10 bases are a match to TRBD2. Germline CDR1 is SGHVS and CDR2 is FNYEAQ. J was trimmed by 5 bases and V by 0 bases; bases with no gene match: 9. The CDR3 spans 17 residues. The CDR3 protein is CASSLAAAGGNVETQYF. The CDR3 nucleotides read TGTGCCAGCAGCTTAGCTGCAGCGGGGGGGAATGTGGAGACCCAGTACTTC. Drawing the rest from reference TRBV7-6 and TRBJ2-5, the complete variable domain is GAGVSQSPRYKVTKRGQDVALRCDPISGHVSLYWYRQALGQGPEFLTYFNYEAQQDKSGLPNDRFSAERPEGSISTLTIQRTEQRDSAMYRCASSLAAAGGNVETQYFGPGTRLLVL.

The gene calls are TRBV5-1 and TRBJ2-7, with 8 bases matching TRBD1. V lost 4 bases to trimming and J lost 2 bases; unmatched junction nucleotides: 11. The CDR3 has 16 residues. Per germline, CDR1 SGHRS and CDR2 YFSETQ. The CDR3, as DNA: TGCGCCAGCAGCCCTGCCCGACAGGGGAACCCCTACGAGCAGTACTTC. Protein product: CASSPARQGNPYEQYF.

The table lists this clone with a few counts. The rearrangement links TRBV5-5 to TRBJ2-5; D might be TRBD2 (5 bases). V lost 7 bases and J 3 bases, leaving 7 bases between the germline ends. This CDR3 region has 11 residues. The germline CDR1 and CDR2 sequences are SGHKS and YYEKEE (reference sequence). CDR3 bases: TGTGCCAGCGGACTCAAAGAGACCCAGTACTTC. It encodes CASGLKETQYF. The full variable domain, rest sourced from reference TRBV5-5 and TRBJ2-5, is DAGVTQSPTHLIKTRGQQVTLRCSPISGHKSVSWYQQVLGQGPQFIFQYYEKEERGRGNFPDRFSARQFPNYSSELNVNALLLGDSALYLCASGLKETQYFGPGTRLLVL.

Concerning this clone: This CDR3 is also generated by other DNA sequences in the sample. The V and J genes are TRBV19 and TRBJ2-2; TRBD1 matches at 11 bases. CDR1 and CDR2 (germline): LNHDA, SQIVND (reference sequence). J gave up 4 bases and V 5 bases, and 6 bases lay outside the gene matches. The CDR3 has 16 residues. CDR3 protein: CASSAGQGAGTGELFF. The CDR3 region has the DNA TGTGCCAGTAGTGCCGGACAGGGGGCCGGCACCGGGGAGCTGTTTTTT.

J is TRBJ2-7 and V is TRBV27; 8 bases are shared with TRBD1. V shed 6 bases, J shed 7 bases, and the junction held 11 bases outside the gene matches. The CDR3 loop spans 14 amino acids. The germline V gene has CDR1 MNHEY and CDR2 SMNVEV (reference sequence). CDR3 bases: TGTGCCAGCAGAACTGGACAGGGCCCCTCTGAGCAGTACTTC. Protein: CASRTGQGPSEQYF.

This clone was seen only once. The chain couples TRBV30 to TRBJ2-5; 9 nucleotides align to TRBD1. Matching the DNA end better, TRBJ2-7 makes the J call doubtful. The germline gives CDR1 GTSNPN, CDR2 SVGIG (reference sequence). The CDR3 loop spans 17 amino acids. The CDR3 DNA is TGTGCCTGGGTGGGGGACAGGGAAGAGGAGACTGATAACGAGCAGTACTTC. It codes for CAWVGDREEETDNEQYF.

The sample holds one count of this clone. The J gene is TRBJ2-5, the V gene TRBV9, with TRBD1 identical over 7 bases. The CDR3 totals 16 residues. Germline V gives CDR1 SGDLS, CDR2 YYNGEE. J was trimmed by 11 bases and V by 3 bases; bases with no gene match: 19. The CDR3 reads CASSASGTAGTWEQYF. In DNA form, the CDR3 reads TGTGCCAGCAGCGCTTCCGGGACAGCCGGGACATGGGAGCAGTACTTC.

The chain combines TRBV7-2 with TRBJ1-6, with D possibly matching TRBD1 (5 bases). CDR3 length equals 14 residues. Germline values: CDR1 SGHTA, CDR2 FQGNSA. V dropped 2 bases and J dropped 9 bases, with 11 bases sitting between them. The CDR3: CASSLSGVGSPLHF. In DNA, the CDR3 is TGTGCCAGCAGCTTATCGGGGGTTGGTTCACCCCTCCACTTT.

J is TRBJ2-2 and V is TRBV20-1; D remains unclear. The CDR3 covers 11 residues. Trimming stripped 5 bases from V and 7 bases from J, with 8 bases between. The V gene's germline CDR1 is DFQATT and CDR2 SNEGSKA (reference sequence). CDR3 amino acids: CSAGLVGELFF. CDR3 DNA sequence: TGCAGTGCTGGCCTCGTCGGGGAGCTGTTTTTT.

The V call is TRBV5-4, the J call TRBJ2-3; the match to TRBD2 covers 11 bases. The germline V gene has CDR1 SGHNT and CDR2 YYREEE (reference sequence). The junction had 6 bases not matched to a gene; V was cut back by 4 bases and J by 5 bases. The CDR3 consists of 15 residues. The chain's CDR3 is CASSKIAGGQDTQYF. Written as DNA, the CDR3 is TGTGCCAGCAGCAAAATAGCGGGGGGGCAAGATACGCAGTATTTT.

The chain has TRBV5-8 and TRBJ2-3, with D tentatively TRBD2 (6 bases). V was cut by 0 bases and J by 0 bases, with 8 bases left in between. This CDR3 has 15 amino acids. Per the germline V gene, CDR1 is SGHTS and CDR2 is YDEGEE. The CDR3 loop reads CASSLGAGSTDTQYF. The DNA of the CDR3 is TGTGCCAGCAGCTTGGGAGCGGGCAGCACAGATACGCAGTATTTT.

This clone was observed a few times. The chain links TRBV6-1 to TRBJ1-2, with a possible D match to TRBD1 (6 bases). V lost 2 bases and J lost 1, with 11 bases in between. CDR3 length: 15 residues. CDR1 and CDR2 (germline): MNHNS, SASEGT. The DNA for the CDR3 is TGTGCCAGCAGTGAAACAGGGCGGAGTAACTATGGCTACACCTTC. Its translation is CASSETGRSNYGYTF.